This T cell receptor beta chain was retrieved from a study of CD8 T cells in ankylosing spondylitis. General study results and limits: It appeared that ankylosing spondylitis blood was characterized by a TCR beta motif of several highly homologous variants.

Points on this clonotype: Its antigen is currently unknown.

CDR3 length: 13 residues. V was shortened by 3 bases and J by 2 bases, with 11 bases between the two germline ends. Germline CDR1 is SQVTM and CDR2 is ANQGSEA. Construction of TCR beta libraries was performed using quantitative 5'-RACE with molecular barcodes. TCRdb analysed the 5' RACE reads with MiXCR anew, one entry per CDR3 protein. The table shows roughly 230,000 distinct CDR3 sequences, with 15% to 20% occurring only once. The chain is built from TRBV29-1 and TRBJ2-7; weak D call: TRBD2 (6 bases). Sequences were obtained from blood, either unsorted or a sorted T cell fraction (not recorded which). The clonotype originates from a male donor with ankylosing spondylitis or in good health (not recorded which). CDR3 protein: CSVELALTYEQYF. CDR3 DNA: TGCAGCGTTGAGCTAGCGTTGACCTACGAGCAGTACTTC.